The 31 T cell receptor beta chains below all came from one sample that was sequenced in a study of cytomegalovirus exposure and HLA in healthy donors. Vbeta (60) and Jbeta (13) primers were used in the PCR. Only in-frame clones appear in the TCRdb table, and some are missing; sequencing was by immunoSEQ multiplex PCR. This sample yields some 180,000 clones, of which 70% to 80% are seen a single time; about 2.7% belongs to the top ten. The sequencing input was PBMCs. The receptor source for this set is a woman in her twenties or thirties in good health and CMV-seronegative.

This chain links TRBV11-1 with TRBJ2-5; weak D call: TRBD1 (5 bases). V was trimmed by 0 bases and J by 4 bases, leaving 15 bases between them. Per the germline V gene, CDR1 is SGHAT and CDR2 is FQDESV (reference sequence). The CDR3 sequence is 16 residues long. CDR3 DNA: TGTGCCAGCAGCTTAGCGCTTATCCAGGGCTCAGAGACCCAGTACTTC. Translating it yields CASSLALIQGSETQYF.

The sample holds one count of this clone. The rearrangement joins TRBV6-5 to TRBJ1-3, with 7 bases lining up with TRBD1. The length of the CDR3 is 14 residues. The junction had 1 base not matched to a gene; V was cut back by 5 bases and J by 0 bases. The germline V gene has CDR1 MNHEY and CDR2 SVGAGI. The CDR3 region has the DNA TGTGCCAGCAGTCGACAGGGCTCTGGAAACACCATATATTTT. It codes for CASSRQGSGNTIYF.

The chain joins TRBV6-1 to TRBJ2-7; a possible D gene is TRBD1 (5 bases). The CDR3 has 13 amino acids. Germline V CDR1 and CDR2: MNHNS, SASEGT. The V end was cut by 7 bases, the J end by 3 bases, with 13 bases between. CDR3 amino acids: CASKRQQDYEQYF. As DNA, the CDR3 is TGTGCCAGCAAGAGACAGCAAGACTACGAGCAGTACTTC.

This clone appeared a few times. The sample carries other DNA sequences with the same CDR3. J is TRBJ1-1 and V is TRBV6-5; D gene unclear. Germline V lookup: CDR1 MNHEY, CDR2 SVGAGI. V was shortened by 2 bases and J by 3 bases, with 7 bases between the two germline ends. The CDR3 contains 13 residues. The CDR3 DNA follows: TGTGCCAGCAGTTACGGCCGGGACACTGAAGCTTTCTTT. Translation gives CASSYGRDTEAFF.

This clone has just one count. The CDR3 here is CASSSRDRVNEQYF. The DNA for the CDR3 is TGTGCCAGCAGCTCACGGGACAGGGTGAACGAGCAGTACTTC. This chain connects TRBV5-6 to TRBJ2-7; TRBD1 matches 9 bases. CDR3 size: 14 residues. Germline-derived CDR1 and CDR2 are SGHDT and YYEEEE. V dropped 3 bases and J dropped 5; count of bases not matched to a gene: 6.

The chain recombines TRBV15 with TRBJ1-4; the D is unclear. The CDR3 runs 15 residues. V lost 2 bases to trimming and J lost 4 bases, with 11 bases between them. Per the germline V gene, CDR1 is LNHNV and CDR2 is YYDKDF (reference sequence). The DNA of the CDR3 is TGTGCCACCAGCAGAAGTGTCAGTTATAATGAAAAACTGTTTTTT. It is translated as CATSRSVSYNEKLFF. Using reference TRBV15 and TRBJ1-4 for the parts outside the CDR3, the full variable domain is DAMVIQNPRYQVTQFGKPVTLSCSQTLNHNVMYWYQQKSSQAPKLLFHYYDKDFNNEADTPDNFQSRRPNTSFCFLDIRSPGLGDTAMYLCATSRSVSYNEKLFFGSGTQLSVL.

Concerning this clone: Within the sample, other DNA sequences also encode this same CDR3. The chain links TRBV2 to TRBJ1-5; D is unresolved. V shed 3 bases and J shed 0 bases, with 9 bases lying between them. The CDR3 runs 15 residues. Germline assignment: CDR1 SNHLY and CDR2 FYNNEI. CDR3 sequence: CASSEGEYSNQPQHF. The DNA of the CDR3 is TGTGCCAGCAGTGAGGGAGAGTATAGCAATCAGCCCCAGCATTTT.

The V call is TRBV10-2, the J call TRBJ2-7; TRBD2 matches 7 bases. CDR3 length: 14 residues. V dropped 5 bases and J dropped 2; count of bases not matched to a gene: 6. Germline CDR1 is WSHSY and CDR2 is SAAADI. CDR3 coding DNA: TGCGCCAGCAGTTACTCTAGCGGAACCTACGAGCAGTACTTC. As protein: CASSYSSGTYEQYF.

CDR3 bases: TGTGCCAGCAGTGCCTTTGAGACAAGGAACACTGAAGCTTTCTTT. This sequence encodes CASSAFETRNTEAFF. The V and J genes are TRBV2 and TRBJ1-1, with D hard to call. Trimming removed 4 bases from V and 1 base from J, with 13 bases in between. The CDR3 contains 15 residues. CDR1 SNHLY and CDR2 FYNNEI come from the germline V gene. Filled out from reference TRBV2 and TRBJ1-1, the complete variable domain reads EPEVTQTPSHQVTQMGQEVILRCVPISNHLYFYWYRQILGQKVEFLVSFYNNEISEKSEIFDDQFSVERPDGSNFTLKIRSTKLEDSAMYFCASSAFETRNTEAFFGQGTRLTVV.

A word on this clone: The missing conserved phenylalanine or tryptophan at the end of this CDR3 makes a read error likely. The limits of the CDR3 on the DNA are not certain, so only TCRdb's listed CDR3 is given. The V gene is TRBV20-1, the J gene TRBJ1-3; the table's D call, TRBD1, was not checked against the DNA. The CDR3 region is 10 residues in length, termini included. The germline CDR1 and CDR2 sequences are DFQATT and SNEGSKA (reference sequence). CDR3: CSAIRTGVCR.

The chain links TRBV19 to TRBJ2-3, with 9 bases aligning to TRBD1. The ends lost 4 bases at V and 1 base at J; junction bases unmatched: 0. The V gene's germline CDR1 is LNHDA and CDR2 SQIVND (reference sequence). CDR3 length: 14 residues. CDR3 region: CASSRDRGTDTQYF. For the CDR3, the DNA is TGTGCCAGTAGTAGGGACAGGGGCACAGATACGCAGTATTTT.

There are a few counts of this clone. The rearrangement uses TRBV7-2 and TRBJ2-7, with D maybe TRBD1 (5 bases). This CDR3 region has 13 residues. Germline V gene lookup returns CDR1 SGHTA and CDR2 FQGNSA. Trimming took 3 bases from V and 6 from J, leaving 12 bases between them. The CDR3 bases are TGTGCCAGCAGCTTCAATAGGGGTTTCGAGCAGTACTTC. It specifies CASSFNRGFEQYF.

The chain combines TRBV28 with TRBJ2-3, with 7 bases fitting TRBD2. In germline, CDR1 is MDHEN, CDR2 SYDVKM. Trimming removed 2 bases from V and 4 bases from J; junction bases left unmatched: 6. The length of the CDR3 is 15 residues. The CDR3 protein is CASSLIGRAPDTQYF. The CDR3 region has the DNA TGTGCCAGCAGTTTAATAGGGAGGGCCCCAGATACGCAGTATTTT.

This clone was seen once. This chain joins TRBV5-6 and TRBJ1-1; 8 nucleotides match TRBD1. The CDR3 totals 13 residues. The V gene end was trimmed by 4 bases and the J gene end by 8 bases; junction bases not matched to a gene: 7. Germline CDR1 reads SGHDT; CDR2 reads YYEEEE. DNA of the CDR3: TGTGCCAGCAGCCCTGGGACAGGACGGGAAGCTTTCTTT. Protein sequence: CASSPGTGREAFF. Based on the CDR3 plus reference TRBV5-6 and TRBJ1-1, the full variable domain is DAGVTQSPTHLIKTRGQQVTLRCSPKSGHDTVSWYQQALGQGPQFIFQYYEEEERQRGNFPDRFSGHQFPNYSSELNVNALLLGDSALYLCASSPGTGREAFFGQGTRLTVV.

The chain recombines TRBV5-5 with TRBJ1-1; D may be TRBD1 (6 bases). The CDR3 is 13 residues long. The V end was cut by 4 bases, the J end by 7 bases, with 14 bases between. Germline V CDR1 and CDR2: SGHKS, YYEKEE (reference sequence). DNA of the CDR3: TGTGCCAGCAGCGTTGGGGGGGCTGGTGAAGCTTTCTTT. Translated: CASSVGGAGEAFF.

The rearrangement joins TRBV5-1 to TRBJ1-2; no clear D gene. The CDR3 extends over 13 amino acids. Germline V CDR1 and CDR2: SGHRS, YFSETQ. The ends were cut back, 3 bases at V and 3 bases at J, with 9 bases in the middle. CDR3 sequence (DNA): TGCGCCAGCAGCTATCTCGGGGACTATGGCTACACCTTC. Translating gives CASSYLGDYGYTF.

The V gene is TRBV21-1, the J gene TRBJ2-7; no check of the table's D call, TRBD1, against the DNA was made. TRBV21-1 is termed a pseudogene. This CDR3 comprises 16 residues. The chain's CDR3 is CASSKTRDRGPYEQYF. The CDR3 DNA sequence: TGTGCCAGCAGCAAAACAAGAGACAGGGGTCCTTACGAGCAGTACTTC.

The V and J genes are TRBV9 and TRBJ1-2; perhaps TRBD1 as D (5 bases). Germline V gene lookup returns CDR1 SGDLS and CDR2 YYNGEE. The CDR3 has 17 residues. V gave up 3 bases and J gave up 8 bases, with 26 bases separating them. The CDR3 DNA reads as TGTGCCAGCAGCGCCTTTCCCGCGCAGGGCGACTCCGAGGGCTACACCTTC. This translates into CASSAFPAQGDSEGYTF.

The chain is built from TRBV9 and TRBJ2-5; TRBD1 matches 7 bases. CDR1 SGDLS and CDR2 YYNGEE come from the germline V gene. J lost 3 bases, V lost 6 bases, and 11 bases had no gene match. The CDR3 spans 15 residues. The CDR3 region has the DNA TGTGCCAGCAAGTCGGACAGGTGGGGCAAAGAGACCCAGTACTTC. Residues: CASKSDRWGKETQYF.

The V and J genes are TRBV5-8 and TRBJ2-7, with 7 nucleotides matching TRBD1. CDR1 is SGHTS, CDR2 YDEGEE, per germline. The V and J ends lost 1 base and 2 bases, in that order; junction bases with no gene match: 6. The CDR3 contains 15 residues. The CDR3 is CASSLIGQATYEQYF. The CDR3 bases are TGTGCCAGCAGCTTGATTGGACAGGCCACCTACGAGCAGTACTTC. Filled out from reference TRBV5-8 and TRBJ2-7, the complete variable domain reads EAGVTQSPTHLIKTRGQQATLRCSPISGHTSVYWYQQALGLGLQFLLWYDEGEERNRGNFPPRFSGRQFPNYSSELNVNALELEDSALYLCASSLIGQATYEQYFGPGTRLTVT.

This rearrangement joins TRBV14 to TRBJ2-7; TRBD2 matches at 9 bases. The CDR3 extends over 19 amino acids. J lost 3 bases, V lost 1 base, and 16 bases had no gene match. Germline CDR1 is SGHDN and CDR2 is FVKESK. CDR3 in amino acids: CASSQAVRAGGRRVYEQYF. In nucleotides, the CDR3 is TGTGCCAGCAGCCAAGCGGTACGAGCGGGGGGCCGCCGGGTCTACGAGCAGTACTTC.

This sequence joins TRBV6-5 and TRBJ2-7, with 11 bases aligning to TRBD2. CDR3 length: 15 residues. Germline CDR1 MNHEY, CDR2 SVGAGI. The V gene end was trimmed by 7 bases and the J gene end by 5 bases; junction bases not matched to a gene: 10. CDR3 nucleotides: TGTGCCAGCAATCCGACTAGCGGGACGCTACACGAGCAGTACTTC. Protein: CASNPTSGTLHEQYF.

CDR3: CSVDNDRGTDTQYF. DNA for the CDR3: TGCAGCGTTGATAATGACCGGGGGACGGATACGCAGTATTTT. This sequence joins TRBV29-1 and TRBJ2-3, with TRBD2 as a possible D gene (6 bases). Between the trimmed V and J ends, which lost 3 bases and 6 bases, there was a span of 16 bases. The V gene's germline CDR1 is SQVTM and CDR2 ANQGSEA. The CDR3 has 14 residues.

This rearrangement joins TRBV12-5 to TRBJ2-3, with 13 bases aligning to TRBD2. V was clipped by 4 bases and J by 0 bases; unmatched bases: 1. The CDR3 runs 16 residues. Per the germline V gene, CDR1 is LGHNT and CDR2 is FRNRAP. The CDR3 nucleotides are TGTGCTAGTGGTTCGGGACTAGCGGGGAGCACAGATACGCAGTATTTT. It encodes CASGSGLAGSTDTQYF.

The rearrangement uses TRBV18 and TRBJ1-4; TRBD1 is a possible D gene (6 bases). This CDR3 has 16 amino acids. The V and J ends lost 6 bases and 0 bases respectively, with 14 bases between them. Per germline, CDR1 KGHSH and CDR2 LQKENI. Here the CDR3 DNA reads TGTGCCAGCTCCCGGCAGGGGCCTGCAACTAATGAAAAACTGTTTTTT. Translation: CASSRQGPATNEKLFF.

V and J are TRBV10-3 and TRBJ2-5; 12 bases align to TRBD2. Germline-derived CDR1 and CDR2 are ENHRY and SYGVKD. The CDR3 is made up of 16 amino acids. The V segment lost 0 bases and the J segment 4 bases; nucleotides outside the gene matches: 3. This CDR3 reads CAISESRTSGVETQYF. Here the CDR3 DNA reads TGTGCCATCAGTGAGTCGCGGACTAGCGGGGTAGAGACCCAGTACTTC.

The chain couples TRBV27 to TRBJ1-1; tentatively, D is TRBD1 (6 bases). V was trimmed by 6 bases and J by 5 bases, leaving 25 bases between them. The CDR3 is 17 residues long. Germline assignment: CDR1 MNHEY and CDR2 SMNVEV (reference sequence). The CDR3 sequence: CASSLQGMALWGTEAFF. In DNA form, the CDR3 reads TGTGCCAGCAGCCTACAGGGAATGGCCCTTTGGGGGACTGAAGCTTTCTTT.

The chain employs TRBV10-3 and TRBJ1-1; 9 bases align to TRBD1. The V gene's germline CDR1 is ENHRY and CDR2 SYGVKD. The CDR3 is 15 amino acids. With 4 bases clipped from V and 2 bases from J, the junction kept 5 bases outside the gene matches. The CDR3 sequence is CAISVDRGHNTEAFF. The CDR3 nucleotides are TGTGCCATCAGTGTGGACAGGGGTCACAACACTGAAGCTTTCTTT.

J is TRBJ2-5 and V is TRBV4-1; 10 bases are a match to TRBD1. The DNA end favors TRBJ2-7, so the J call may be wrong. Per the germline V gene, CDR1 is MGHRA and CDR2 is YSYEKL. The CDR3 loop spans 15 amino acids. CDR3 DNA: TGCGCCAGCAGCCTAGGGACAGGGGCATCCTACGAGCAGTACTTC. It translates to CASSLGTGASYEQYF.

V usage is TRBV5-1 and J usage is TRBJ2-1; the match to TRBD2 covers 8 bases. CDR1 is SGHRS, CDR2 YFSETQ, per germline. This CDR3 comprises 16 residues. After removal of 5 bases from V and 9 bases from J, the junction contained 16 bases not matched to a gene. CDR3 in DNA: TGCGCCAGCAGGTGGGGTTTAGCGGGATTGGTTGGTGAGCAGTTCTTC. It translates to CASRWGLAGLVGEQFF.

V gene TRBV9 combines with J gene TRBJ1-1, with D perhaps TRBD1 (6 bases). Germline V CDR1 and CDR2: SGDLS, YYNGEE. The ends were cut back, 0 bases at V and 0 bases at J, with 6 bases in the middle. This CDR3 comprises 14 residues. The CDR3 DNA follows: TGTGCCAGCAGCGTAGGACAGGTGAACACTGAAGCTTTCTTT. Translating it yields CASSVGQVNTEAFF.